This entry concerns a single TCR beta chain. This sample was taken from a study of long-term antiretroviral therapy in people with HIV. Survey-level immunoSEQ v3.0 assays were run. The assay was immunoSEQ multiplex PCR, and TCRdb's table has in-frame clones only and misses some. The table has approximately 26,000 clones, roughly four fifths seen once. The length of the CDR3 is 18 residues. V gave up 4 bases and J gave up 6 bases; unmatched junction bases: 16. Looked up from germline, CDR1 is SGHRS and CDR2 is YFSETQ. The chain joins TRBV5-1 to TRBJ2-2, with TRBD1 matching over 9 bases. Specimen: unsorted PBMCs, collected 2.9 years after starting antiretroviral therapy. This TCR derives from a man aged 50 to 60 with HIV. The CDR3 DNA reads TGCGCCAGCAGCCACCTAGGCCCGGGACAGGGTATTTCCGGGGAGCTGTTTTTT. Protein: CASSHLGPGQGISGELFF.